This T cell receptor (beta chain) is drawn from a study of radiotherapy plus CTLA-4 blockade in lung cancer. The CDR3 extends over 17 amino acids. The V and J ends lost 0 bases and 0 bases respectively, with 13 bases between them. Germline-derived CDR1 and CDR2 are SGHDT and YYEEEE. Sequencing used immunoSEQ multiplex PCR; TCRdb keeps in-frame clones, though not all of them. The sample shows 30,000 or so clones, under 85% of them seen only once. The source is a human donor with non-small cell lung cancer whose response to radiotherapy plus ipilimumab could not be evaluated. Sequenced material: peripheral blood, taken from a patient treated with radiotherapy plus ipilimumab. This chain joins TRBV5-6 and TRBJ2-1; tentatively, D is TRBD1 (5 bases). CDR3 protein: CASSLVRTSSSYNEQFF. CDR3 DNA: TGTGCCAGCAGCTTGGTACGGACAAGCAGCTCCTACAATGAGCAGTTCTTC.